This T cell receptor beta chain was retrieved from a study of T cell responses to AZD1222 COVID-19 vaccine. The protocol was immunoSEQ multiplex PCR, while the TCRdb copy is restricted to in-frame clones and leaves out a portion. The data show 95,000 to 150,000 clones, with more than 75% seen just once and roughly a tenth held by the top ten. Findings and caveats of the study: There were vaccine-associated CD4 TCRs across spike, dominant at 160-218 and 743-854. It should be noted that donors were predominantly white British and more often female, and clonal diversity was possibly underestimated.

As concerns this clone: What it recognizes is unknown.

Germline CDR1 reads ENHRY; CDR2 reads SYGVKD. The V segment lost 6 bases and the J segment 3 bases; nucleotides outside the gene matches: 8. The CDR3 contains 16 residues. The chain combines TRBV10-3 with TRBJ2-3; 11 bases align to TRBD1. The sample consisted of peripheral blood, taken on day 0 of AZD1222 vaccination. The clonotype comes from an adult in good health. The CDR3 sequence is CAISGTGGKGTDTQYF. Written as DNA, the CDR3 is TGTGCCATCAGCGGGACAGGGGGGAAAGGGACAGATACGCAGTATTTT.